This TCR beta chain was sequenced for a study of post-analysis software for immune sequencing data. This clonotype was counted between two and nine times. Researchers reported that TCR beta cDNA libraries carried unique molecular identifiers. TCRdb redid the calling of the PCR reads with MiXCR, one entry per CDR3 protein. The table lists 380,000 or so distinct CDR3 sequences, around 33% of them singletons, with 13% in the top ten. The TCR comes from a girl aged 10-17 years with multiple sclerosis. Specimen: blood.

Written as DNA, the CDR3 is TGTGCCAGCAGACCGGCGGGGGGGGATTTGTATGGCTACACCTTC. Translating gives CASRPAGGDLYGYTF. The gene calls are TRBV12-3 or TRBV12-4 and TRBJ1-2; D might be TRBD1 (5 bases). V lost 6 bases and J lost 5, with 19 bases in between. The CDR3 has 15 amino acids.